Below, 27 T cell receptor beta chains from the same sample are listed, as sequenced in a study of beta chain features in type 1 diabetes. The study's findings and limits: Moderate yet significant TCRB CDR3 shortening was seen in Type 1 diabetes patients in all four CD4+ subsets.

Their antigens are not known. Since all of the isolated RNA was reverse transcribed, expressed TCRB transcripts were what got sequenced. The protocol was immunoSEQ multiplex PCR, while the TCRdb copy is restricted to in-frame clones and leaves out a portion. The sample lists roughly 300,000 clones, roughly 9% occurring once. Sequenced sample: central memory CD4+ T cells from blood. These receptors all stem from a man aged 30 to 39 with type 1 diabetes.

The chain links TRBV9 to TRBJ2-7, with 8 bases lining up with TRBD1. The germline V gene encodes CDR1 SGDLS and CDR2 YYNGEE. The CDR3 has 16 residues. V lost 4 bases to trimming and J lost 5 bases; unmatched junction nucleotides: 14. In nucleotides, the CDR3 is TGTGCCAGCAGCTCATCACCCCTCAGGACAGGGAACGAGCAGTACTTC. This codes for CASSSSPLRTGNEQYF.

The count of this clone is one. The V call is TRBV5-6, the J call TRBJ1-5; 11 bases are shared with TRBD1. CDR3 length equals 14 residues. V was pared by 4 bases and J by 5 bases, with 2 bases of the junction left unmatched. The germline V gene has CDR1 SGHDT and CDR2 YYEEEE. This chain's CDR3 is CASSAGQGDQPQHF. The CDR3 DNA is TGTGCCAGCAGCGCGGGACAGGGGGATCAGCCCCAGCATTTT. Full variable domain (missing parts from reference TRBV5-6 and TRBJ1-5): DAGVTQSPTHLIKTRGQQVTLRCSPKSGHDTVSWYQQALGQGPQFIFQYYEEEERQRGNFPDRFSGHQFPNYSSELNVNALLLGDSALYLCASSAGQGDQPQHFGDGTRLSIL.

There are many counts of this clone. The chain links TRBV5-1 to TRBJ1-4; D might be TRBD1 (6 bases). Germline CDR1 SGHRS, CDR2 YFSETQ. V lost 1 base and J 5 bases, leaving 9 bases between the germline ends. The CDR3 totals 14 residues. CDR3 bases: TGCGCCAGCAGCTTGAGGCAGGGGAATGAAAAACTGTTTTTT. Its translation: CASSLRQGNEKLFF. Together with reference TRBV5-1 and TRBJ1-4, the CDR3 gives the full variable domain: KAGVTQTPRYLIKTRGQQVTLSCSPISGHRSVSWYQQTPGQGLQFLFEYFSETQRNKGNFPGRFSGRQFSNSRSEMNVSTLELGDSALYLCASSLRQGNEKLFFGSGTQLSVL.

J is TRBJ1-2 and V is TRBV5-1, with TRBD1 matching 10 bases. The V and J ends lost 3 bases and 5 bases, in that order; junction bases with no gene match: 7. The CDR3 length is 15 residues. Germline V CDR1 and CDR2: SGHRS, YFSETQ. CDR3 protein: CASSSDRGRVYGYTF. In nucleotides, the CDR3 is TGCGCCAGCAGCTCCGACAGGGGGCGAGTGTATGGCTACACCTTC.

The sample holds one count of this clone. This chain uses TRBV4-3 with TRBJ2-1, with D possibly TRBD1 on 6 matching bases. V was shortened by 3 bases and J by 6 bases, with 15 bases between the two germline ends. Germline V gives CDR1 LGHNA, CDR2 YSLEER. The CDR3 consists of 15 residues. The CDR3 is CASSQTGGALNEQFF. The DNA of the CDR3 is TGCGCCAGCAGCCAGACTGGGGGCGCCCTCAATGAGCAGTTCTTC.

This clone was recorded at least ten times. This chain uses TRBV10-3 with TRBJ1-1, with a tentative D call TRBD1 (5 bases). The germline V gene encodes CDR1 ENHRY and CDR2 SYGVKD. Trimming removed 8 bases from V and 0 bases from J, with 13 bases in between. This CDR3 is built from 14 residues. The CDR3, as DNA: TGTGCCATCGGGACCGGGACGGTGAACACTGAAGCTTTCTTT. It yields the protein CAIGTGTVNTEAFF.

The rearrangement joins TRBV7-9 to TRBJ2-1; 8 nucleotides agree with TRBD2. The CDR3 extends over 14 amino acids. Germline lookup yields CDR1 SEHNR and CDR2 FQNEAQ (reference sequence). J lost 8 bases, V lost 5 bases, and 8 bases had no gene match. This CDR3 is CASSRGGPPDEQFF. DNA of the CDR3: TGTGCCAGCAGCCGGGGGGGGCCCCCCGATGAGCAGTTCTTC.

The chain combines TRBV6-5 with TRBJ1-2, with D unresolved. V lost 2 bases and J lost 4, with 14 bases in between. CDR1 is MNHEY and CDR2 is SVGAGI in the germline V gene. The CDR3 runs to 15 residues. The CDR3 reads CASSYMKRAPYGYTF. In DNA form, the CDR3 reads TGTGCCAGCAGTTACATGAAAAGAGCCCCCTATGGCTACACCTTC.

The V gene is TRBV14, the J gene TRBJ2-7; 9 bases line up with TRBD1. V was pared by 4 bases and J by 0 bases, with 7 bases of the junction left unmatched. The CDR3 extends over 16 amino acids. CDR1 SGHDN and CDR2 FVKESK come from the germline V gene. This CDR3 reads CASSRRPGQGSYEQYF. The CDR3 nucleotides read TGTGCCAGCAGCCGAAGACCGGGACAGGGCTCCTACGAGCAGTACTTC.

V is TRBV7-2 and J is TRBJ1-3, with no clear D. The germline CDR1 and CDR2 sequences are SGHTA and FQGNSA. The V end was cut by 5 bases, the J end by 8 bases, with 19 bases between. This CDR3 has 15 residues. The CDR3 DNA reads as TGTGCCAGCAGCCCAGGAGGAAGCGGGCGGCACACCATATATTTT. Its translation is CASSPGGSGRHTIYF.

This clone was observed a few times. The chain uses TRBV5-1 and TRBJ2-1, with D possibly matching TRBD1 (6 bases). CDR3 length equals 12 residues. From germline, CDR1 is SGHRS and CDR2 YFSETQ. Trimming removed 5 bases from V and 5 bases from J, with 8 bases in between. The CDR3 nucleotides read TGCGCCAGCAGGCAGGGGAACAATGAGCAGTTCTTC. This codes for CASRQGNNEQFF.

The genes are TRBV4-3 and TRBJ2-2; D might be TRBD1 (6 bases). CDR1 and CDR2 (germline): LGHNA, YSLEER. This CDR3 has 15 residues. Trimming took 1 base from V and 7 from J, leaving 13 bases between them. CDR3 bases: TGCGCCAGCAGCCAAGCGCAGGGGATGGGCGGGGAGCTGTTTTTT. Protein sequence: CASSQAQGMGGELFF.

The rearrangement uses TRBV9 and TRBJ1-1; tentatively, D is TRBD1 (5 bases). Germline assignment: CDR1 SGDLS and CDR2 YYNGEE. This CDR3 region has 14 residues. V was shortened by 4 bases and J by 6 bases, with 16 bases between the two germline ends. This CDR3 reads CASSRSRGFAEAFF. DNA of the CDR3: TGTGCCAGCAGCCGTAGCCGGGGCTTCGCTGAAGCTTTCTTT. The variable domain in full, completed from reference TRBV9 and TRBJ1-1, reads DSGVTQTPKHLITATGQRVTLRCSPRSGDLSVYWYQQSLDQGLQFLIQYYNGEERAKGNILERFSAQQFPDLHSELNLSSLELGDSALYFCASSRSRGFAEAFFGQGTRLTVV.

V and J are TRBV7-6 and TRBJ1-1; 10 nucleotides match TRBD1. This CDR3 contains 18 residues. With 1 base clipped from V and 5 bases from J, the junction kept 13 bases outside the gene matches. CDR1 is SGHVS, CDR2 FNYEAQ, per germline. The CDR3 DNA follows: TGTGCCAGCAGCTTAGTGGCGCCGGGACAGGGGCTGGGTACTGAAGCTTTCTTT. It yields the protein CASSLVAPGQGLGTEAFF.

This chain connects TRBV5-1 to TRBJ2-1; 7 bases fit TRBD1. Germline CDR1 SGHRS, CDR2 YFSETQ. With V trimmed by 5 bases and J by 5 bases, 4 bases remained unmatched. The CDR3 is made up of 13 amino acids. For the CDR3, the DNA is TGCGCCAGCAGAGAGGGACAGAACAATGAGCAGTTCTTC. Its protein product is CASREGQNNEQFF.

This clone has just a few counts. CDR3 loop: CSASQADGYTF. The CDR3 DNA sequence: TGCAGTGCTAGCCAAGCTGATGGCTACACCTTC. The chain links TRBV20-1 to TRBJ1-2; D gene unclear. CDR3 length equals 11 residues. Per the germline V gene, CDR1 is DFQATT and CDR2 is SNEGSKA (reference sequence). V was shortened by 3 bases and J by 6 bases, with 8 bases between the two germline ends.

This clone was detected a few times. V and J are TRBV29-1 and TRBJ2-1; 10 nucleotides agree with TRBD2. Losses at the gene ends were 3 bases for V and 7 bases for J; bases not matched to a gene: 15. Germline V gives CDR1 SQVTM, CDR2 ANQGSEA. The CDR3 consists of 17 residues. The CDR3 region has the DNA TGCAGCGTTGAGGACCTAGCGGGGGACATGTTGGGGAATGAGCAGTTCTTC. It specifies CSVEDLAGDMLGNEQFF.

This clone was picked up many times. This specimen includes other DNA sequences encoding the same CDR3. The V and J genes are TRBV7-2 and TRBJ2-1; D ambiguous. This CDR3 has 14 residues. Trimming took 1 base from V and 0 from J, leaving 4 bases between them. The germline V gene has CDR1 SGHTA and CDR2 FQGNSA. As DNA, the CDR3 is TGTGCCAGCAGCTTAGAGGGCTCCTACAATGAGCAGTTCTTC. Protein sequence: CASSLEGSYNEQFF.

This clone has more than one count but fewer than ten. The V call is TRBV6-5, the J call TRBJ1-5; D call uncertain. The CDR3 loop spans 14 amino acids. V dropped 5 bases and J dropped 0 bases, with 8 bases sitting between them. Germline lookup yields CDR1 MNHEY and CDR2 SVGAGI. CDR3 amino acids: CASSQGGSNQPQHF. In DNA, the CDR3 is TGTGCCAGCAGTCAAGGTGGTAGCAATCAGCCCCAGCATTTT.

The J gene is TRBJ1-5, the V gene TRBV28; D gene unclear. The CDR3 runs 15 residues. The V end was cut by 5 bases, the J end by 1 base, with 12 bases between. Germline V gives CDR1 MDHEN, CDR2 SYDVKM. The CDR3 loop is CASSRAPGSNQPQHF. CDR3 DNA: TGTGCCAGCAGTCGGGCCCCGGGCAGCAATCAGCCCCAGCATTTT.

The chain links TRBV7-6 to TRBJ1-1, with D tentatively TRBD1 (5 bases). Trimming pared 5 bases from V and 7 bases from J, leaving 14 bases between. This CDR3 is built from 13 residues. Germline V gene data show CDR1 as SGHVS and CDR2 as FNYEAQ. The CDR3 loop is CASSPGAGGEAFF. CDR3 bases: TGTGCCAGCAGCCCCGGGGCAGGCGGTGAAGCTTTCTTT. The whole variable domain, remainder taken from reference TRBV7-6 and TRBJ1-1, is GAGVSQSPRYKVTKRGQDVALRCDPISGHVSLYWYRQALGQGPEFLTYFNYEAQQDKSGLPNDRFSAERPEGSISTLTIQRTEQRDSAMYRCASSPGAGGEAFFGQGTRLTVV.

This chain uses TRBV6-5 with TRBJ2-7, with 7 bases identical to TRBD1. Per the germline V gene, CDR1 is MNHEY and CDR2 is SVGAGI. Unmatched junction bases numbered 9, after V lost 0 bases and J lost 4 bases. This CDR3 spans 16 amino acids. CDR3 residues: CASSYSTQGSVYEQYF. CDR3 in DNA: TGTGCCAGCAGTTACTCGACACAGGGGAGTGTTTACGAGCAGTACTTC.

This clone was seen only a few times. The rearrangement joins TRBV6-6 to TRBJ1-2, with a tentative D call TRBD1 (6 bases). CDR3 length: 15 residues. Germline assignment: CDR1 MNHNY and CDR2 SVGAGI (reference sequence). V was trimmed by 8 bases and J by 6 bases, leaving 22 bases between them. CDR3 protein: CASGEDSTLKDGYTF. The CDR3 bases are TGTGCCAGCGGGGAGGACAGTACCTTAAAGGATGGCTACACCTTC.

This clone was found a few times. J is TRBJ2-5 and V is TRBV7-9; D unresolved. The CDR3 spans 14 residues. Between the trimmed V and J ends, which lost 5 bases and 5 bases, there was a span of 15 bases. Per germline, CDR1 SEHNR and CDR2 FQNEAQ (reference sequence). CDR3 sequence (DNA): TGTGCCAGCAGCCCCCTCGCTTTCGGGGAGACCCAGTACTTC. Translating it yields CASSPLAFGETQYF.

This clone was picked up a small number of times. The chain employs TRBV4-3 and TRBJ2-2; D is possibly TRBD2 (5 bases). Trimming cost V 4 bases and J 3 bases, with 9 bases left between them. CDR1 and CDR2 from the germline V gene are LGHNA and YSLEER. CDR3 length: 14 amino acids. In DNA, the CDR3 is TGCGCCAGCAGCCTAGGACTTTACACCGGGGAGCTGTTTTTT. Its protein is CASSLGLYTGELFF.

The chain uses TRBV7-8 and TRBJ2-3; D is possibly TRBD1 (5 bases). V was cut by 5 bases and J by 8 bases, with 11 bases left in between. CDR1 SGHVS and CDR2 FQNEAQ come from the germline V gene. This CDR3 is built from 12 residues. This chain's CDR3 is CASSPPRATQYF. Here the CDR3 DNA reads TGTGCCAGCAGCCCACCCAGGGCTACGCAGTATTTT.

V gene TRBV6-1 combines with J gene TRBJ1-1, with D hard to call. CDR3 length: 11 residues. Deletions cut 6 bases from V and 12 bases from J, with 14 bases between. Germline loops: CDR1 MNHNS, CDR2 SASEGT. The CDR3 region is CASSITDAPFF. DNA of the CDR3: TGTGCCAGCAGCATCACCGACGCGCCTTTCTTT.